The source of this TCR beta chain is a study of T cells after yellow fever vaccination. Each CDR3 protein is one row after TCRdb ran MiXCR on the 5' RACE reads. This sample carries 450,000 to 650,000 distinct CDR3 sequences, around an eighth of them seen once, and the ten largest clones take around 15%. The trim removed 2 bases at V and 4 bases at J, leaving 7 bases unmatched. Germline CDR1 reads MNHEY; CDR2 reads SMNVEV (reference sequence). CDR3 length: 16 amino acids. The chain has TRBV27 and TRBJ2-7, with 11 bases that match TRBD2. The sample here was PBMCs, taken on the day of the yellow fever booster vaccination. The clonotype was recovered from a man aged 25-45 years who received the YFV17D yellow fever vaccine. The CDR3 nucleotides read TGTGCCAGCAGTTTAGGCCTAGCGGGAGGCGGGTACGAGCAGTACTTC. Its protein is CASSLGLAGGGYEQYF.